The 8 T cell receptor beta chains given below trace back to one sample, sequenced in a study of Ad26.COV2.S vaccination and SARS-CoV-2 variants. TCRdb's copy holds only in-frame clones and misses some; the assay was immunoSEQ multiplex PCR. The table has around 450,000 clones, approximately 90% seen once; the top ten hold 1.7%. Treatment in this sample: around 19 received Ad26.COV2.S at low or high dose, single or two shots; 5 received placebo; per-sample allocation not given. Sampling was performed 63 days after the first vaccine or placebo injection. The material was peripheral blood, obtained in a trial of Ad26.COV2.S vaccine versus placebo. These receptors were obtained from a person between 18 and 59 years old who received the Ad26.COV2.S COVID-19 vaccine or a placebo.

In nucleotides, the CDR3 is TGTGCCAGCTCACCCCTCGACGGGGACTATGGCTACACCTTC. Residues: CASSPLDGDYGYTF. The chain couples TRBV18 to TRBJ1-2; D remains ambiguous. The CDR3 length is 14 residues. Looked up from germline, CDR1 is KGHSH and CDR2 is LQKENI. Trimming pared 3 bases from V and 3 bases from J, leaving 11 bases between.

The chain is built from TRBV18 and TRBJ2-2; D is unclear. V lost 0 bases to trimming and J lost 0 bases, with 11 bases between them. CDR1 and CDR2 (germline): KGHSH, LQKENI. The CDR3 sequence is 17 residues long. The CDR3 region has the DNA TGTGCCAGCTCACCACCGTCCCCCGCATCGAACACCGGGGAGCTGTTTTTT. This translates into CASSPPSPASNTGELFF.

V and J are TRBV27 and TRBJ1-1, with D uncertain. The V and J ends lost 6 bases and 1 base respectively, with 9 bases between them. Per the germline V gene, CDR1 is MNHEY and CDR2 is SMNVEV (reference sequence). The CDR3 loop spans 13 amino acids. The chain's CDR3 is CASRPTWNTEAFF. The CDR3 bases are TGTGCCAGCAGACCCACCTGGAACACTGAAGCTTTCTTT.

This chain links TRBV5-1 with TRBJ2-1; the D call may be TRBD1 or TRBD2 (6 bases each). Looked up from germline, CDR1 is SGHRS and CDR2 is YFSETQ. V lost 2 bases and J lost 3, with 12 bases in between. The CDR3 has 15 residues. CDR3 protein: CASSFRGLVYNEQFF. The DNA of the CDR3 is TGCGCCAGCAGCTTTCGGGGGCTTGTCTACAATGAGCAGTTCTTC.

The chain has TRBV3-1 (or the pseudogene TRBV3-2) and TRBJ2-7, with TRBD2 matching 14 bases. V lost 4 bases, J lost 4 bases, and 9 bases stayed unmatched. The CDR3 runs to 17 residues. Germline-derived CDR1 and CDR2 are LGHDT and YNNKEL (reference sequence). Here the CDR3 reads CASSRSSGTSGSYEQYF. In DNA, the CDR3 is TGTGCCAGCAGCCGTTCCTCCGGGACTAGCGGGAGTTACGAGCAGTACTTC.

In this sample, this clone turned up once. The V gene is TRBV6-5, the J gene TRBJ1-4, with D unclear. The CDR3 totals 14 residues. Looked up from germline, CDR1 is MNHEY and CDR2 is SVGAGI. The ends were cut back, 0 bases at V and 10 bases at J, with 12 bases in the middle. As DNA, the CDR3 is TGTGCCAGCAGTTACTCGACAAGGGAACCAAAACTGTTTTTT. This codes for CASSYSTREPKLFF.

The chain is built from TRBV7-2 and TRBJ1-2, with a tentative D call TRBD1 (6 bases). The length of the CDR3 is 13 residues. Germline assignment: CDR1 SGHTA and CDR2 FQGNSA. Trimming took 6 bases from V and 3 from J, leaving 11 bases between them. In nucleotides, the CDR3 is TGTGCCAGCAGAGGGACATCCGACTATGGCTACACCTTC. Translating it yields CASRGTSDYGYTF.

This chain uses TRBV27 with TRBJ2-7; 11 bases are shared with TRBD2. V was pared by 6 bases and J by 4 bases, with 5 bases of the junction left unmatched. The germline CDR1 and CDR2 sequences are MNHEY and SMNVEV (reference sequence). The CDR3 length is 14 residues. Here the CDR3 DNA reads TGTGCCAGCAGGCGAGTAGCGGGAGGGTACGAGCAGTACTTC. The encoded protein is CASRRVAGGYEQYF.